The 24 T cell receptor beta chains in this list originate from one sample, sequenced in a study of blood T cells in healthy people across ages (dated by TCRdb to the mid-2010s). The library was produced with 5' RACE. Sequencing was carried out with an Illumina HiSeq 2500. A second roughly 6 to 12 cycle PCR used a sample-barcoded 5' primer and a J-beta primer mix. TCRdb passed the public sequencing reads through fastp at Q25 and MiXCR, retaining productive beta sequences. Every CDR3 protein is listed once, alongside the most common genes and DNA of its rows. The sample table contains 800,000 or so distinct CDR3 sequences; only one count was recorded for about 42% of them. The ten largest clones take up around a sixth of the sample. The sample comprised blood. The source is a man older than 75 in good health.

The genes are TRBV20-1 and TRBJ2-7, with TRBD1 as a possible D gene (5 bases). Germline V CDR1 and CDR2: DFQATT, SNEGSKA (reference sequence). The CDR3 extends over 13 amino acids. V was trimmed by 0 bases and J by 3 bases, leaving 9 bases between them. Here the CDR3 DNA reads TGCAGTGCTAGAGACGACAGTTTCTACGAGCAGTACTTC. It translates to CSARDDSFYEQYF.

The chain links TRBV7-3 to TRBJ1-1, with D perhaps matching TRBD1 (6 bases). This CDR3 comprises 18 residues. The V end lost 4 bases, the J end lost 3 bases, and 24 bases lay between the germline ends. Germline CDR1 is SGHTA and CDR2 is FQGTGA. In DNA form, the CDR3 reads TGTGCCAGCAGCTCTTATATGAGCTGGGGGGCGGAGGACACTGAAGCTTTCTTT. This gives the protein CASSSYMSWGAEDTEAFF.

The sample holds many counts of this clonotype. It may be a read error: a sequence one base away is much more abundant. V usage is TRBV5-1 and J usage is TRBJ2-5; 8 nucleotides line up with TRBD2. The CDR3 has 15 amino acids. V gave up 0 bases and J gave up 11 bases; unmatched junction bases: 12. Germline CDR1 is SGHRS and CDR2 is YFSETQ. As DNA, the CDR3 is TGCGCCAGCAGCTTGGCAGCTAGCGGGTACAATGAGCAGTACTTC. Protein sequence: CASSLAASGYNEQYF.

The V call is TRBV6-6, the J call TRBJ2-1; 9 nucleotides line up with TRBD1. The V and J ends lost 6 bases and 8 bases, in that order; junction bases with no gene match: 14. CDR3 length: 16 amino acids. Germline V gene lookup returns CDR1 MNHNY and CDR2 SVGAGI (reference sequence). In DNA form, the CDR3 reads TGTGCCAGCAGAACGGGCCCGGGACAGGGTCCAGATGAGCAGTTCTTC. As protein: CASRTGPGQGPDEQFF.

The rearrangement joins TRBV4-3 to TRBJ1-2; D ambiguous. The V end lost 0 bases, the J end lost 7 bases, and 12 bases lay between the germline ends. Germline CDR1 is LGHNA and CDR2 is YSLEER. This CDR3 spans 14 amino acids. CDR3 in amino acids: CASSQDGRVGGYTF. For the CDR3, the DNA is TGCGCCAGCAGCCAAGACGGGCGGGTGGGTGGCTACACCTTC.

This clonotype was observed at least ten times. J is TRBJ2-5 and V is TRBV27, with D perhaps assigned TRBD1 or TRBD2 (5 bases each). The CDR3 covers 14 residues. Germline loops: CDR1 MNHEY, CDR2 SMNVEV (reference sequence). The V end lost 6 bases, the J end lost 9 bases, and 20 bases lay between the germline ends. CDR3 in amino acids: CASSRDVGIPAQYF. As DNA, the CDR3 is TGTGCCAGCAGCCGGGACGTCGGGATACCGGCCCAGTACTTC.

This chain joins TRBV6-6 and TRBJ1-2; 9 nucleotides agree with TRBD1. The CDR3 contains 14 residues. V was clipped by 4 bases and J by 8 bases; unmatched bases: 8. The germline CDR1 and CDR2 sequences are MNHNY and SVGAGI (reference sequence). CDR3: CASSLGQGHWGYTF. The CDR3 bases are TGTGCCAGCAGTTTGGGACAGGGCCATTGGGGCTACACCTTC.

The genes are TRBV10-3 and TRBJ2-1; TRBD2 aligns across 8 bases. Trimming took 8 bases from V and 7 from J; bases not matched to a gene: 10. The CDR3 extends over 14 amino acids. Per germline, CDR1 ENHRY and CDR2 SYGVKD. The CDR3 loop is CAIVNERELNEQFF. DNA for the CDR3: TGTGCCATCGTTAACGAGCGGGAGTTAAATGAGCAGTTCTTC.

This clonotype was observed a handful of times. This chain joins TRBV27 and TRBJ2-7; 8 bases match TRBD1. Germline loops: CDR1 MNHEY, CDR2 SMNVEV (reference sequence). This CDR3 region has 14 residues. The V and J ends lost 3 bases and 7 bases, in that order; junction bases with no gene match: 8. The CDR3: CASSLAGGSGEQYF. In DNA, the CDR3 is TGTGCCAGCAGTTTGGCAGGGGGCTCTGGAGAGCAGTACTTC.

Note on this clonotype: One end of the junction varies from germline; a read error may be responsible. The V gene is TRBV28, the J gene TRBJ2-1, with TRBD2 identical over 9 bases. Germline V lookup: CDR1 MDHEN, CDR2 SYDVKM. The CDR3 contains 16 residues. The CDR3 reads CASTGGGAGGRNGQFF. The CDR3 DNA sequence: TGTGCCAGCACCGGGGGAGGAGCGGGAGGTCGCAATGGGCAGTTCTTC.

With respect to this clonotype: Just one base apart from a much larger clone, this may be a read error. CDR3 protein: CVSSERRGSETQYF. The DNA of the CDR3 is TGTGTCAGCAGTGAACGTCGAGGGTCTGAGACCCAGTACTTC. The chain carries TRBV2 and TRBJ2-5; TRBD2 might be the D (5 bases). Germline V lookup: CDR1 SNHLY, CDR2 FYNNEI. The CDR3 is 14 residues long.

Notes on this clonotype: Sequence at one end of the junction differs from germline and may be a read error. The CDR3 reads CACSWGLAGYNHEQYF. The CDR3 coding sequence is TGTGCCTGCAGCTGGGGACTAGCGGGATATAACCACGAGCAGTACTTC. The chain combines TRBV6-2 or TRBV6-3 with TRBJ2-7, with TRBD2 identical over 13 bases. This CDR3 contains 16 residues. Germline V gene lookup returns CDR1 MNHEY and CDR2 SVGEGT.

As to this clonotype: The junction departs from the called germline gene at one end, perhaps through a read error. J is TRBJ2-1 and V is TRBV11-3, with 9 bases fitting TRBD2. The CDR3 loop spans 16 amino acids. Germline loops: CDR1 SGHNT, CDR2 YENEEA. The CDR3 is CASSDRGSGSVNERFF. CDR3 sequence (DNA): TGTGCCAGCAGCGACCGGGGTAGCGGGAGTGTAAATGAGCGGTTCTTC.

This rearrangement joins TRBV3-1 to TRBJ2-7, with D possibly TRBD2 on 6 matching bases. The germline V and J ends were trimmed by 0 bases and 2 bases, with 20 bases remaining between them. The V gene's germline CDR1 is LGHDT and CDR2 YNNKEL (reference sequence). This CDR3 region has 18 residues. The CDR3 DNA follows: TGTGCCAGCAGCCAAGATGCGGGACTCGGCGAGGCAACCTACGAGCAGTACTTC. Its translation: CASSQDAGLGEATYEQYF.

The rearrangement uses TRBV29-1 and TRBJ1-5; TRBD1 is a possible D gene (5 bases). The ends were cut back, 7 bases at V and 5 bases at J, with 15 bases in the middle. The CDR3 contains 13 residues. CDR1 is SQVTM, CDR2 ANQGSEA, per germline. CDR3 residues: CSAQRGGDQPQHF. CDR3 DNA: TGCAGCGCTCAACGGGGGGGAGATCAGCCCCAGCATTTT.

This clonotype showed up just a few times. This chain links TRBV18 with TRBJ2-1; TRBD2 matches 8 bases. V gave up 3 bases and J gave up 0 bases; unmatched junction bases: 10. CDR3 length equals 18 residues. Germline CDR1 is KGHSH and CDR2 is LQKENI. CDR3 sequence (DNA): TGTGCCAGCTCACCCGGCTCTAGCGGGCAGAGCTCCTACAATGAGCAGTTCTTC. Translating it yields CASSPGSSGQSSYNEQFF.

This clonotype was seen at least ten times. The J gene is TRBJ2-3, the V gene TRBV29-1; D possibly corresponds to TRBD1 (5 bases). The length of the CDR3 is 13 residues. Trimming took 3 bases from V and 2 from J, leaving 9 bases between them. Germline V gene lookup returns CDR1 SQVTM and CDR2 ANQGSEA. CDR3: CSVDQGNTDTQYF. As DNA, the CDR3 is TGCAGCGTTGACCAGGGTAACACAGATACGCAGTATTTT.

This clonotype was detected many times. The J gene is TRBJ2-1, the V gene TRBV2; a possible D gene is TRBD2 (7 bases). Between the trimmed V and J ends, which lost 9 bases and 4 bases, there was a span of 16 bases. Germline V lookup: CDR1 SNHLY, CDR2 FYNNEI. The CDR3 extends over 14 amino acids. The CDR3 region has the DNA TGTGCCAGTGGCGGGAGAGGGGGATACAATGAGCAGTTCTTC. This sequence encodes CASGGRGGYNEQFF.

In its sample, this clonotype was seen a few times. The chain joins TRBV7-2 to TRBJ2-1; 7 nucleotides match TRBD2. The length of the CDR3 is 14 residues. Trimming removed 5 bases from V and 10 bases from J; junction bases left unmatched: 11. Germline V gene lookup returns CDR1 SGHTA and CDR2 FQGNSA. The chain's CDR3 is CASSPQAGVAEQFF. CDR3 in DNA: TGTGCCAGCAGCCCACAGGCGGGAGTCGCGGAGCAGTTCTTC.

Note on this clonotype: An end of the junction differs from the germline gene, which may be a read error. This chain connects TRBV6-6 to TRBJ2-1; 8 bases agree with TRBD2. The CDR3 runs 14 residues. Germline V lookup: CDR1 MNHNY, CDR2 SVGAGI (reference sequence). The CDR3 loop reads CASSDSLAANEQFF. The CDR3 bases are TGTGCCAGCAGTGACTCACTAGCGGCCAATGAGCAGTTCTTC.

On this clonotype itself: Since a much larger clone is just one base distant, this may be a read error. This sequence joins TRBV12-3 or TRBV12-4 and TRBJ2-1; 14 bases line up with TRBD2. CDR3 length: 17 amino acids. V shed 8 bases and J 2 bases; nucleotides not matched to a gene: 8. This CDR3 reads CASGPLTSGRAYNEQFF. In DNA, the CDR3 is TGTGCCAGCGGTCCATTGACTAGCGGGAGGGCCTACAATGAGCAGTTCTTC.

The rearrangement joins TRBV20-1 to TRBJ2-4; the match to TRBD1 covers 12 bases. Germline lookup yields CDR1 DFQATT and CDR2 SNEGSKA (reference sequence). Trimming took 3 bases from V and 13 from J; bases not matched to a gene: 16. The CDR3 spans 16 residues. DNA for the CDR3: TGCAGTGCTAGTTCGCCGGGACAGGGGGCAAGTCGTGAGCAGTACTTC. It specifies CSASSPGQGASREQYF.

The chain joins TRBV20-1 to TRBJ1-2, with D hard to call. The CDR3 runs 15 residues. Per germline, CDR1 DFQATT and CDR2 SNEGSKA (reference sequence). Between the trimmed V and J ends, which lost 3 bases and 5 bases, there was a span of 19 bases. CDR3 nucleotide sequence: TGCAGTGCTAGGGCCCTGATAGGGTTCGGATATGGCTACACCTTC. As protein: CSARALIGFGYGYTF.

The chain combines TRBV4-3 with TRBJ2-1, with TRBD2 matching 11 bases. With the DNA end fitting TRBJ2-7 better, the J assignment may be wrong. This CDR3 is 16 amino acids long. Per the germline V gene, CDR1 is LGHNA and CDR2 is YSLEER. The CDR3 here is CASSQTLAGVGNEQYF. Written as DNA, the CDR3 is TGCGCCAGCAGCCAAACACTAGCGGGAGTTGGTAATGAGCAGTACTTC.